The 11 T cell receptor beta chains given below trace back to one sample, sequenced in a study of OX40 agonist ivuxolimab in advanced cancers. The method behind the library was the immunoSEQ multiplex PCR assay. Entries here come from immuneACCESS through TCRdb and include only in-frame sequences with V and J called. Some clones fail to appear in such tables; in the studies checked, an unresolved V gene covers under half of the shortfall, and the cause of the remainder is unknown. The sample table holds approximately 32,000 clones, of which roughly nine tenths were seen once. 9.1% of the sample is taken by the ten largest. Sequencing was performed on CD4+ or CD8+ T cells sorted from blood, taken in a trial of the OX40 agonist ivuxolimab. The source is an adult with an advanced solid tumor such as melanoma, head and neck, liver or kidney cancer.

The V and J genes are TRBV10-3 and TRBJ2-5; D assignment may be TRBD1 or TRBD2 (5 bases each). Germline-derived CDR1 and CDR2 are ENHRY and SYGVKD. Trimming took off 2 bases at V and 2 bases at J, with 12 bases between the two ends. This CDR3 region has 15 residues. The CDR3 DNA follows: TGTGCCATCAGTGAGACGCCGGGACCACAAGAGACCCAGTACTTC. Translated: CAISETPGPQETQYF.

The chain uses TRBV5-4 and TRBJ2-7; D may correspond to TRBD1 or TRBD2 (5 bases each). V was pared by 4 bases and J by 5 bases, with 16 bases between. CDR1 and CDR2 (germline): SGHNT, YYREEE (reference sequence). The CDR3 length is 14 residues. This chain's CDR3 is CASSRDQGRDEQYF. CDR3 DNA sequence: TGTGCCAGCAGCCGGGATCAGGGTCGGGACGAGCAGTACTTC.

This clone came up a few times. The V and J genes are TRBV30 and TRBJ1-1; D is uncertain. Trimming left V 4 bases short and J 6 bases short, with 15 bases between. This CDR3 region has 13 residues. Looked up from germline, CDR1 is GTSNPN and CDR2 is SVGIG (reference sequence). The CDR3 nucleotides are TGTGCCTGGACAGGTACCCTTTCGTCTGAAGCTTTCTTT. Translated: CAWTGTLSSEAFF.

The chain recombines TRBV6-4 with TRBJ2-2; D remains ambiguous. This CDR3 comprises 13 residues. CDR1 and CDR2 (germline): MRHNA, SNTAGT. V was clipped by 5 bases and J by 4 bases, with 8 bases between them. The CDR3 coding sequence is TGTGCCAGCAGTACTGATATCACCGGGGAGCTGTTTTTT. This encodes CASSTDITGELFF.

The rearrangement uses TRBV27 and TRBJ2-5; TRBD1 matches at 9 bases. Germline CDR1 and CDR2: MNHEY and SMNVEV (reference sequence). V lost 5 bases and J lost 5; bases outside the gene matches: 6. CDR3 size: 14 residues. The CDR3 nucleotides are TGTGCCAGCAGTCTCAACGACAGGGGGGAGACCCAGTACTTC. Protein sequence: CASSLNDRGETQYF.

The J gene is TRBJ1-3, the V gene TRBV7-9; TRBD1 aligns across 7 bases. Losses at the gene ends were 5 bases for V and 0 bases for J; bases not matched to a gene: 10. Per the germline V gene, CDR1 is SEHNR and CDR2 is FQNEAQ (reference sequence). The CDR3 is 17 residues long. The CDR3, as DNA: TGTGCCAGCAGCCCCAGGGGACAGCTCTTCTCTGGAAACACCATATATTTT. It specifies CASSPRGQLFSGNTIYF.

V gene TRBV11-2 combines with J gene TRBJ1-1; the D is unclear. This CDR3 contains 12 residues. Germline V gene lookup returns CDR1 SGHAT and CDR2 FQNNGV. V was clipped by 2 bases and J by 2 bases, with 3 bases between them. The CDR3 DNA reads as TGTGCCAGCAGCTTAACTAACACTGAAGCTTTCTTT. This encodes CASSLTNTEAFF. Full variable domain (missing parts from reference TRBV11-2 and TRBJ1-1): EAGVAQSPRYKIIEKRQSVAFWCNPISGHATLYWYQQILGQGPKLLIQFQNNGVVDDSQLPKDRFSAERLKGVDSTLKIQPAKLEDSAVYLCASSLTNTEAFFGQGTRLTVV.

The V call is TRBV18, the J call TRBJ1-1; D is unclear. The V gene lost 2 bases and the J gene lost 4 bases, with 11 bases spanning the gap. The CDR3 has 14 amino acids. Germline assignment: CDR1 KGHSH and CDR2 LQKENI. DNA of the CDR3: TGTGCCAGCTCACCAGAAACGGCGGGCACTGAAGCTTTCTTT. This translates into CASSPETAGTEAFF.

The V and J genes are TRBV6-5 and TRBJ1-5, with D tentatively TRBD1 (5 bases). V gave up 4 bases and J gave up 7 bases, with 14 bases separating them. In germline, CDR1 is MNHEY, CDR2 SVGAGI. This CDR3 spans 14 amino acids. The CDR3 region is CASSSVGTAQPQHF. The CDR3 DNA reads TGTGCCAGCAGTTCAGTCGGGACGGCCCAGCCCCAGCATTTT.

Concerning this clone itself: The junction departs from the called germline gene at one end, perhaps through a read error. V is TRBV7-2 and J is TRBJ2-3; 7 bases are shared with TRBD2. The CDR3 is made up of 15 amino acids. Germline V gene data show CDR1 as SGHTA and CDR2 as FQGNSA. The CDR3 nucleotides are TGTGCCAGCAGCTTACTGGCGGGAGATACAGATACGCGGGATTTT. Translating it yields CASSLLAGDTDTRDF.

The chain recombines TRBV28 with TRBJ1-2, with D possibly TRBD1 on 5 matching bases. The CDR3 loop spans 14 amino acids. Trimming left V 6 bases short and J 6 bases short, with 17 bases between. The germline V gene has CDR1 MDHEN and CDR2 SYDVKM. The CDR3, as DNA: TGTGCCAGCAGCCGCCGGCCAAGGGACGATGGCTACACCTTC. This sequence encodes CASSRRPRDDGYTF.